This TCR beta chain was sequenced during a study of blood T cell repertoires in COVID-19 (dated by TCRdb to 2020 to 2021). About the full investigation: Collaborator samples came from the United States, Italy and Spain and covered acute and convalescent phases of COVID-19. The material from the prospective study consisted of cDNA or gDNA derived from T cells, B-cell-depleted T cells, or PBMCs. The dataset comprised deeply sampled blood TCRbeta repertoires from subjects exposed to, actively infected with, or recovered from COVID-19. The repertoires were released in a freely available public database meant as a resource for research on the immune response to SARS-CoV-2. Samples were obtained from the ongoing ImmuneRACE study (first 160 participants) and from 1,254 subjects provided by 6 global collaborators. Sample metadata almost always included a de-identified subject ID, COVID-19 status, age in years and sex. HLA class I and class II types, where available, came from metadata supplied by the sample provider rather than from assay-based typing. The study at large found these results: The amount of clinical and demographic metadata varied by source and participant and was provided uncurated.

Via the germline V gene, CDR1 is SGDLS and CDR2 YYNGEE. V gives up 0 bases and J gives up 0 bases, and the segment between their germline ends measures 4 bases. The CDR3 runs 15 amino acids, cysteine and phenylalanine included. Kept here is only the CDR3 DNA, which spans 45 bases and is read in frame from base 1. TCRbeta CDR3 regions were amplified from genomic DNA using the immunoSEQ Assay, a bias-controlled multiplex PCR. The original pipeline was this. Nucleated cell counts per sample were estimated from amplification of reference gene primers within the assay. Sequence reads were collapsed and filtered to measure the absolute abundance of every unique TCRbeta CDR3 rearrangement. For each sample, productive Simpson clonality was calculated as the square root of Simpson's diversity index over productive rearrangements. This immuneACCESS table, as held by TCRdb, lists in-frame sequences with V and J called but not all clones. Of the missing ones, under half trace to an unresolved V gene in checked studies; the others have no known cause. The V and J calls and clone size were taken over from that table, and D and trimming were inferred from the DNA. This sample has about 100,000 clones in its table, and roughly 90% of those were observed once. The ten largest make up approximately 1.9% of the sample.

This clone was counted between two and nine times. Its antigen remains undetermined. Base qualities are not recorded, but no much larger clone differs from it by a single base. Other DNA sequences of this sample code for an identical CDR3. One collaborating source in Seattle enrolled patients during active infection and followed them longitudinally through the course of disease. Collaborating institutions collected whole blood in K2EDTA tubes following their own protocols. Collaborator samples were shipped for TCRbeta analysis as frozen whole blood, isolated PBMCs, or DNA extracted from either sample type.

The sample consisted of peripheral blood. The origin of this receptor is a woman aged 45 to 65 with COVID-19, enrolled during active disease. The rearranged segments are TRBV9 and TRBJ1-6; no D gene can be assigned with confidence. The CDR3 reads as follows: CASSVGSSYNSPLHF. The sequenced DNA is TGTGCCAGCAGCGTAGGGAGCTCCTATAATTCACCCCTCCACTTT. Extended through the reference TRBV9 and TRBJ1-6 proteins, this CDR3 yields the full variable domain: DSGVTQTPKHLITATGQRVTLRCSPRSGDLSVYWYQQSLDQGLQFLIQYYNGEERAKGNILERFSAQQFPDLHSELNLSSLELGDSALYFCASSVGSSYNSPLHFGNGTRLTVT.